This entry is about one T cell receptor beta chain. The antigen remains undetermined. These data originate in a study of a mutant IDH1 vaccine in newly diagnosed glioma. Whole-study context: Vaccines were begun 4-6 weeks after radiotherapy alone, or with temozolomide cycles.

The CDR3 extends over 14 amino acids. The germline CDR1 and CDR2 sequences are SGHNT and YENEEA. V was pared by 4 bases and J by 7 bases, with 9 bases of the junction left unmatched. Noted time point: week 47, end of study. Topical imiquimod accompanied each vaccine dose, which consisted of 300 ug of mutant IDH1 20-mer peptide. In weeks 1, 3, 5, 7, 11, 15, 19 and 23, patients were immunized, eight times in all. The method was immunoSEQ multiplex PCR; TCRdb's version includes in-frame clones alone and lacks a portion of them. The sample carries over 80,000 clones, around four fifths recorded once. Findings and caveats of the study: Pseudoprogression looked unconnected to shifts in top peripheral T cell clonotypes.

This TCR was sampled from a man aged 35-49 years with glioma. This chain links TRBV11-3 with TRBJ2-7; 8 positions agree with TRBD1. The sequencing used PBMCs, collected from a glioma patient whose treatment included an IDH1 peptide vaccine. The CDR3 coding sequence is TGTGCCAGCAGCTCAGGGGGCCCCTTCTTGGAGCAGTACTTC. The encoded protein is CASSSGGPFLEQYF.